The entry below gives a single TCR beta chain sequence along with its context. Its antigen is currently not known. No base-level quality is on record; no much larger clone is a single base apart. The data were obtained in a study of CD8 T cells in Susac syndrome (dated by TCRdb to 2018 to 2020). Background for the entire study: Of the Susac syndrome patients who were sequenced, 8 or 9 were in clinical remission while about six had clinically active disease. The clonality of the CD8+ T cell repertoire was compared across approximately 11 healthy donors, 14 Susac syndrome patients and under 18 multiple sclerosis patients. The study used repertoire sequencing to test whether antigen drove CD8+ T cell activation and differentiation in Susac syndrome. At blood withdrawal, Susac syndrome patients were either therapy-naive, taking corticosteroids (in some cases with IVIg as well), or taking IVIg alone.

RNA was extracted using the RNeasy kit, and about 0.45 to 1 microgram was reverse transcribed with random hexamers. The immunoSEQ multiplex PCR assay, covering 54 Vbeta and 13 Jbeta segments, was used to amplify TCR beta CDR3 regions. PCR amplification bias was corrected using a synthetic template baseline for primer optimization and computational correction. The original pipeline was this. Reads were assigned to V, D and J genes according to IMGT and analyzed in immunoSEQ Analyzer, with only productive sequences retained. To calculate clonality, Shannon entropy was normalized by log2 of the number of productive unique sequences and then subtracted from one. For each patient and control, public and private clones were evaluated among the 100 most prevalent clones. Clones were defined as Susac-specific when absent from the healthy and MS cohorts, from over 950 published viral clones and from other ImmuneACCESS disease sequences. In-frame beta chains were kept once TCRdb had trimmed the public reads at Q25 with fastp and called clones with MiXCR. Each record represents a unique CDR3 protein, reported with the most common genes and DNA among its rows. The V and J calls shown here were made by TCRdb, not taken from the authors' results. Counted in this sample were around 79,000 distinct CDR3 sequences; roughly 94% of them appeared once. The ten top clones hold approximately 0.49% of the sample.

The trim is 1 base for V and 10 bases for J, with a gap of 13 bases between the germline ends. From the cysteine through the phenylalanine, the CDR3 covers 13 amino acids. Only the CDR3 region is kept as DNA, spanning 39 bases read in frame from base 1. According to the germline V gene (reference sequence), CDR1 reads SEHNR and CDR2 reads FQNEAQ. High-throughput TCR beta sequencing profiled peripheral blood CD8+ and CD4+ T cells from healthy donors, Susac syndrome patients and multiple sclerosis patients. Susac syndrome patients met recently defined diagnostic criteria for definite or probable disease. Bulk CD8+ and CD4+ T cells were purified by magnetic negative isolation, while CD8+ TEMRA cells were enriched using FACS. Blood was collected in EDTA tubes and processed within 24 hours, with PBMCs isolated through density gradient centrifugation. PBMCs destined for TCR sequencing were cryopreserved in liquid nitrogen and later thawed in a 37 °C water bath. The sorted or isolated CD4+, CD8+ and CD8+ TEMRA cells reached a purity of at least 90%.

Paper-wide results and their limitations: The number of individuals in the TCR sequencing and HLA analysis was acknowledged as relatively small. Clonal expansion was seen in Susac syndrome CD8+ repertoires, peaking in CD8+ TEMRA cells and being greater in clinically active patients than in remitting ones. More than 15 Susac-specific public clones were identified in the total CD8+ repertoire, and about 5 Susac-specific public clones were identified in the CD8+ TEMRA repertoire.

The source material was CD8+ T cells from PBMCs. The chain is made from TRBV7-9 and TRBJ1-1; a tentative D call is TRBD1 (6 bases match). This clonotype was sampled from a human donor with Susac syndrome. CDR3 sequence: CASSLDLQGGAFF. The sequenced DNA: TGTGCCAGCAGCTTAGATCTACAGGGAGGAGCTTTCTTT.